One and the same sample provided the 28 T cell receptor beta chains below, sequenced in a study of T cells in Graves' hyperthyroidism and ophthalmopathy. RNA transcripts gave rise to amplified TCR beta CDR3 regions. A set of HTBI primers served as the primers for a first-round RT-PCR of the TCR CDR3. A single record per CDR3 protein comes from TCRdb applying MiXCR to the multiplex PCR reads. The sample contains tens of thousands of distinct CDR3 sequences, roughly 56% of which appear only once. Sequencing was carried out using peripheral blood or thyroid tissue (not recorded which). Source of these receptors: a man between 18 and 35 years old with Graves' hyperthyroidism.

The chain joins TRBV7-2 to TRBJ2-5, with a tentative D call TRBD1 (5 bases). Germline V gene lookup returns CDR1 SGHTA and CDR2 FQGNSA. V lost 5 bases to trimming and J lost 4 bases, with 11 bases between them. This CDR3 comprises 13 residues. The CDR3 DNA sequence: TGTGCCAGCAGCCAAGCTGGGGCAGAGACCCAGTACTTC. Its protein is CASSQAGAETQYF.

The rearrangement joins TRBV7-9 to TRBJ2-7, with 7 bases that match TRBD1. Per the germline V gene, CDR1 is SEHNR and CDR2 is FQNEAQ (reference sequence). The CDR3 is made up of 14 amino acids. The junction had 8 bases not matched to a gene; V was cut back by 3 bases and J by 6 bases. CDR3 region: CASSFRDSFSEQYF. DNA of the CDR3: TGTGCCAGCAGCTTCCGGGACAGTTTTAGCGAGCAGTACTTC.

V and J are TRBV11-1 and TRBJ1-2; D unresolved. V was clipped by 5 bases and J by 7 bases, with 14 bases between them. The length of the CDR3 is 13 residues. Germline V gives CDR1 SGHAT, CDR2 FQDESV (reference sequence). CDR3 nucleotides: TGTGCCAGCAGCGCCCCCACCGGGGTTGGCTACACCTTC. It codes for CASSAPTGVGYTF.

V and J are TRBV29-1 and TRBJ1-5; D is perhaps TRBD1 (5 bases). Trimming pared 1 base from V and 4 bases from J, leaving 8 bases between. Germline assignment: CDR1 SQVTM and CDR2 ANQGSEA. The CDR3 is made up of 13 amino acids. CDR3: CSVEVGANQPQHF. CDR3 nucleotide sequence: TGCAGCGTTGAAGTTGGGGCAAATCAGCCCCAGCATTTT.

The gene calls are TRBV20-1 and TRBJ1-2, with D tentatively TRBD1 (5 bases). V lost 3 bases and J 7 bases, leaving 15 bases between the germline ends. Germline V gene lookup returns CDR1 DFQATT and CDR2 SNEGSKA (reference sequence). This CDR3 is built from 13 residues. The CDR3 loop is CSASFTGASGYTF. The CDR3 DNA reads as TGCAGTGCTAGTTTTACCGGGGCTAGTGGCTACACCTTC.

This clonotype came up many times. The chain couples TRBV20-1 to TRBJ2-3; D uncertain. CDR3 size: 12 residues. Trimming shortened V by 3 bases and J by 4 bases, and 8 bases separated the two germline ends. Germline V CDR1 and CDR2: DFQATT, SNEGSKA (reference sequence). CDR3 residues: CSARVSADTQYF. The DNA of the CDR3 is TGCAGTGCTAGGGTCAGTGCAGATACGCAGTATTTT.

The V and J genes are TRBV2 and TRBJ1-1; D ambiguous. Trimming left V 6 bases short and J 0 bases short, with 8 bases between. The CDR3 totals 13 residues. The germline V gene encodes CDR1 SNHLY and CDR2 FYNNEI. The DNA for the CDR3 is TGTGCCAGCAGGAACGAGATGAACACTGAAGCTTTCTTT. It codes for CASRNEMNTEAFF.

This clonotype is categorized as medium-sized. The chain is built from TRBV20-1 and TRBJ2-5; D perhaps matches TRBD2 (6 bases). CDR3 length equals 16 residues. V was cut by 1 base and J by 1 base, with 16 bases left in between. In germline, CDR1 is DFQATT, CDR2 SNEGSKA (reference sequence). CDR3 DNA sequence: TGCAGTGCTAGAGCGGTGGAGGGGTGGCTCCAAGAGACCCAGTACTTC. This translates into CSARAVEGWLQETQYF.

The V and J genes are TRBV7-8 and TRBJ1-1; D is unresolved. The length of the CDR3 is 13 residues. The germline V and J ends were trimmed by 1 base and 6 bases, with 9 bases remaining between them. Germline loops: CDR1 SGHVS, CDR2 FQNEAQ. Here the CDR3 reads CASSLVLVAEAFF. Here the CDR3 DNA reads TGTGCCAGCAGCTTAGTCCTCGTAGCTGAAGCTTTCTTT.

This chain uses TRBV5-4 with TRBJ2-5; 8 nucleotides agree with TRBD1. This CDR3 spans 17 amino acids. After removal of 0 bases from V and 0 bases from J, the junction contained 7 bases not matched to a gene. The V gene's germline CDR1 is SGHNT and CDR2 YYREEE (reference sequence). CDR3 region: CASSLGQGAPYQETQYF. The CDR3 region has the DNA TGTGCCAGCAGCTTGGGGCAGGGGGCACCCTACCAAGAGACCCAGTACTTC.

The gene calls are TRBV9 and TRBJ1-6, with D perhaps matching TRBD1 (5 bases). Trimming cost V 3 bases and J 7 bases, with 14 bases left between them. The CDR3 consists of 15 residues. CDR1 is SGDLS, CDR2 YYNGEE, per germline. The CDR3 nucleotides are TGTGCCAGCAGCGGGGACGGCACAAAAAATTCACCCCTCCACTTT. Its protein product is CASSGDGTKNSPLHF.

This clonotype has ten or more counts. The gene calls are TRBV4-3 and TRBJ1-4; the match to TRBD1 covers 9 bases. CDR1 and CDR2 (germline): LGHNA, YSLEER. V was clipped by 1 base and J by 5 bases; unmatched bases: 5. The CDR3 runs to 16 residues. CDR3 residues: CASSQGLDRGNEKLFF. The CDR3 region has the DNA TGCGCCAGCAGCCAAGGCTTAGACAGGGGGAATGAAAAACTGTTTTTT.

This clonotype has a count of ten or more. For the CDR3, the DNA is TGTGCCAGCAGGGTCAGGGGGCGGAACACTGAAGCTTTCTTT. Protein: CASRVRGRNTEAFF. The chain carries TRBV7-4 and TRBJ1-1; 8 nucleotides line up with TRBD1. V trimming: 6 bases; J trimming: 1 base; junction bases outside the gene matches: 4. The germline V gene encodes CDR1 SGHVT and CDR2 SQSDAQ. The CDR3 length is 14 residues.

This clonotype was detected many times. V is TRBV5-1 and J is TRBJ1-5; no reliable D call. V was trimmed by 0 bases and J by 0 bases, leaving 7 bases between them. The CDR3 covers 15 residues. Germline V CDR1 and CDR2: SGHRS, YFSETQ. The CDR3 DNA follows: TGCGCCAGCAGCTTGGACGGAGATAGCAATCAGCCCCAGCATTTT. Protein: CASSLDGDSNQPQHF.

This clonotype was recorded many times. A clone one base away is much larger, so this may be a read error. The rearrangement links TRBV7-6 to TRBJ1-4, with 7 positions matching TRBD1. Germline V CDR1 and CDR2: SGHVS, FNYEAQ. The CDR3 runs to 17 residues. In DNA, the CDR3 is TGTGCCAGCAGCTCCCACAGGGGAGTTATTACTAATGAAAGACTGTTTTTT. Protein product: CASSSHRGVITNERLFF.

This clonotype was counted ten times or more. The J gene is TRBJ1-1, the V gene TRBV19; D call uncertain. Germline V CDR1 and CDR2: LNHDA, SQIVND (reference sequence). The CDR3 is made up of 13 amino acids. Trimming shortened V by 1 base and J by 1 base, and 4 bases separated the two germline ends. CDR3 sequence reads: CASSIVPNTEAFF. The CDR3 DNA reads TGTGCCAGTAGTATAGTCCCGAACACTGAAGCTTTCTTT.

There are many counts of this clonotype. The chain joins TRBV20-1 to TRBJ1-2, with D uncertain. Trimming removed 1 base at V and 3 bases at J, with 12 bases between. CDR1 and CDR2 from the germline V gene are DFQATT and SNEGSKA (reference sequence). The CDR3 covers 14 residues. CDR3 region: CSARVSRGDYGYTF. The DNA for the CDR3 is TGCAGTGCTAGAGTTTCGCGGGGAGACTATGGCTACACCTTC.

This clonotype appeared many times. The rearrangement links TRBV7-9 to TRBJ2-2, with D possibly being TRBD2 (6 bases). The V and J ends lost 10 bases and 0 bases respectively, with 15 bases between them. Per the germline V gene, CDR1 is SEHNR and CDR2 is FQNEAQ (reference sequence). The CDR3 is made up of 15 amino acids. This CDR3 reads CAIGEASANTGELFF. DNA for the CDR3: TGTGCCATCGGGGAGGCGTCCGCGAACACCGGGGAGCTGTTTTTT. The complete variable domain, with remaining parts taken from reference TRBV7-9 and TRBJ2-2, reads DTGVSQNPRHKITKRGQNVTFRCDPISEHNRLYWYRQTLGQGPEFLTYFQNEAQLEKSRLLSDRFSAERPKGSFSTLEIQRTEQGDSAMYLCAIGEASANTGELFFGEGSRLTVL.

This clonotype was counted many times. This chain connects TRBV7-3 to TRBJ2-5; the match to TRBD1 covers 9 bases. The V segment lost 5 bases and the J segment 4 bases; nucleotides outside the gene matches: 8. The germline V gene encodes CDR1 SGHTA and CDR2 FQGTGA. CDR3 size: 15 residues. As DNA, the CDR3 is TGTGCCAGCAGCAAAGGAGCGGACAGGGGAGAGACCCAGTACTTC. It specifies CASSKGADRGETQYF.

This clonotype was picked up many times. The chain uses TRBV27 and TRBJ1-2; 7 bases agree with TRBD1. Germline V CDR1 and CDR2: MNHEY, SMNVEV (reference sequence). V lost 6 bases and J lost 5; bases outside the gene matches: 12. CDR3 size: 15 residues. CDR3 coding DNA: TGTGCCAGCAGCAAAAAGGGACAGACTTCTTATGGCTACACCTTC. It yields the protein CASSKKGQTSYGYTF.

The chain has TRBV7-2 and TRBJ2-5; TRBD2 aligns across 12 bases. The ends lost 4 bases at V and 4 bases at J; junction bases unmatched: 4. The CDR3 has 15 residues. The germline V gene encodes CDR1 SGHTA and CDR2 FQGNSA. CDR3 in amino acids: CASSYLAGGGETQYF. The CDR3 region has the DNA TGTGCCAGCAGCTATCTAGCGGGAGGGGGAGAGACCCAGTACTTC.

This clonotype occurred many times. This chain links TRBV12-3 or TRBV12-4 with TRBJ1-2; 8 nucleotides align to TRBD1. The CDR3 is 13 residues long. J was trimmed by 8 bases and V by 0 bases; bases with no gene match: 2. The CDR3 DNA reads TGTGCCAGCAGTTTAGCGGACAGGGTAGGCTACACCTTC. It is translated as CASSLADRVGYTF.

CDR3 DNA sequence: TGTGCCAGCAGTGAATATTGGAAGGGAGGGAAAGGCACTGAAGCTTTCTTT. It codes for CASSEYWKGGKGTEAFF. The chain is built from TRBV6-1 and TRBJ1-1; D not certain. Trimming took 2 bases from V and 4 from J, leaving 20 bases between them. Germline V gene lookup returns CDR1 MNHNS and CDR2 SASEGT. The length of the CDR3 is 17 residues.

This clonotype was seen ten or more times. The rearrangement joins TRBV20-1 to TRBJ1-2; 10 nucleotides match TRBD1. The V segment lost 6 bases and the J segment 9 bases; nucleotides outside the gene matches: 16. The CDR3 runs 15 residues. CDR1 is DFQATT, CDR2 SNEGSKA, per germline (reference sequence). CDR3 bases: TGCAGTGCCCCACGGGAGGGACAGGGGTTTTTGAGCTACACCTTC. As protein: CSAPREGQGFLSYTF.

This clonotype occurred a few times. The V call is TRBV30, the J call TRBJ1-5; maybe TRBD1 (5 bases). CDR1 and CDR2 (germline): GTSNPN, SVGIG (reference sequence). This CDR3 spans 14 amino acids. The V and J ends lost 3 bases and 1 base respectively, with 10 bases between them. The CDR3 here is CAWRGEGSNQPQHF. CDR3 sequence (DNA): TGTGCCTGGAGGGGCGAGGGGAGCAATCAGCCCCAGCATTTT.

The chain couples TRBV7-9 to TRBJ2-7; the match to TRBD2 covers 10 bases. The CDR3 is 17 amino acids. V shed 3 bases and J 5 bases; nucleotides not matched to a gene: 13. In germline, CDR1 is SEHNR, CDR2 FQNEAQ (reference sequence). Here the CDR3 reads CASSFTPSGSGLDEQYF. The CDR3 nucleotides are TGTGCCAGCAGCTTTACCCCTAGCGGGAGTGGATTAGACGAGCAGTACTTC.

On this clonotype itself: With a much larger clone just one base away, this may be a read error. V is TRBV28 and J is TRBJ2-6; D possibly uses TRBD1 or TRBD2 (5 bases each). CDR1 and CDR2 from the germline V gene are MDHEN and SYDVKM. With 8 bases removed from V and 4 bases from J, the gap between germline ends came to 18 bases. The CDR3 is 16 amino acids. The CDR3 coding sequence is TGTGCCAGCCTCCCTGTGATAGGGGACGGGGCCAACGTCCTGACTTTC. Its protein is CASLPVIGDGANVLTF.

This clonotype appeared many times. V gene TRBV7-9 combines with J gene TRBJ2-7; 9 bases align to TRBD1. Unmatched junction bases numbered 7, after V lost 6 bases and J lost 1 base. The CDR3 is 15 amino acids. Germline values: CDR1 SEHNR, CDR2 FQNEAQ (reference sequence). This CDR3 is CASSLWGQGSYEQYF. CDR3 in DNA: TGTGCCAGCAGTTTATGGGGACAGGGTTCCTACGAGCAGTACTTC.